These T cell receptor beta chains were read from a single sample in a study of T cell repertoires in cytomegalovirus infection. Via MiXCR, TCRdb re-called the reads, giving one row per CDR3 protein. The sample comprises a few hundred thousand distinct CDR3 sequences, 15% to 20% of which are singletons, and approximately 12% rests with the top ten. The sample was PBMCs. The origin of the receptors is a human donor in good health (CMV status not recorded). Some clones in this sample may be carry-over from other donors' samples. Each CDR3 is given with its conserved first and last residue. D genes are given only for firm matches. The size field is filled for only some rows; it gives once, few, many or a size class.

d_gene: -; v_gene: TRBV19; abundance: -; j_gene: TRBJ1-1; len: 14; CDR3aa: CASSPAGGRGEAFF; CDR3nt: TGTGCCAGTAGTCCGGCCGGCGGGAGAGGTGAAGCTTTCTTT
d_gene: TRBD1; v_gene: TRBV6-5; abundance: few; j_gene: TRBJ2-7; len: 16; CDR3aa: CASSYSGTGAFYEQYF; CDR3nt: TGTGCCAGCAGTTATTCCGGGACAGGGGCCTTCTACGAGCAGTACTTC
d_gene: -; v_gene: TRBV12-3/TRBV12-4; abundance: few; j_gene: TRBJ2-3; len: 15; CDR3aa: CASSFGPQGADTQYF; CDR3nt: TGTGCCAGCAGTTTCGGACCCCAGGGAGCAGATACGCAGTATTTT
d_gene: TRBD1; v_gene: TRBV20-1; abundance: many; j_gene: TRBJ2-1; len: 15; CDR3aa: CSAPDRGSSYNEQFF; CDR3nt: TGCAGTGCCCCTGACAGGGGGAGCTCCTACAATGAGCAGTTCTTC
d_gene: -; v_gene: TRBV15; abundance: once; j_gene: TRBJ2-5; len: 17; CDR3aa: CATSRTGGWGGGETQYF; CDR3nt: TGTGCCACCAGCAGAACCGGGGGTTGGGGAGGAGGAGAGACCCAGTACTTC
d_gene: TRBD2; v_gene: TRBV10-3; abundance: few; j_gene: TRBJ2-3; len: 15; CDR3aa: CAIRGTGGDTDTQYF; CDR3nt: TGTGCCATCAGGGGGACGGGGGGGGACACAGATACGCAGTATTTT
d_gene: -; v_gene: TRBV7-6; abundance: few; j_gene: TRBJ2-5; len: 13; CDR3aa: CASSLGTQETQYF; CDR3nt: TGTGCCAGCAGCTTAGGGACACAAGAGACCCAGTACTTC
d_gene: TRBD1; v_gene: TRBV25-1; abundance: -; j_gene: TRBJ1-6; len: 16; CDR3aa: CASSEFSGTGKSPLHF; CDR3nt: TGTGCCAGCAGTGAATTTTCCGGGACAGGGAAATCACCCCTCCACTTT
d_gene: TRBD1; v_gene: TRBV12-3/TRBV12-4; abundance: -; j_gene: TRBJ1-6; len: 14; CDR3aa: CASRGQGYNSPLHF; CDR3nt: TGTGCCAGCAGGGGACAGGGCTATAATTCACCCCTCCACTTT
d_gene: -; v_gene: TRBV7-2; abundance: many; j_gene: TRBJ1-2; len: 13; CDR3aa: CASSLGTNYGYTF; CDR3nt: TGTGCCAGCAGCTTAGGGACCAACTATGGCTACACCTTC
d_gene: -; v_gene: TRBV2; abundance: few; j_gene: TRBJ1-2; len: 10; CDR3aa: CASRSLGYTF; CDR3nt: TGTGCCAGCAGGTCCCTAGGCTACACCTTC
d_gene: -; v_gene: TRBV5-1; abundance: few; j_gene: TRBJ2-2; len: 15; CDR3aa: CASSYTGTFAGELFF; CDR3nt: TGCGCCAGCAGCTACACCGGGACCTTCGCCGGGGAGCTGTTTTTT
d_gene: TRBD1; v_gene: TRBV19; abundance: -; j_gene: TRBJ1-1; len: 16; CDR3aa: CASSPFEGAITTEAFF; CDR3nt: TGTGCCAGTAGTCCATTCGAGGGGGCGATAACAACTGAAGCTTTCTTT
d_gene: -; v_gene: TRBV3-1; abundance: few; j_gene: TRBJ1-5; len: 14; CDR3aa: CASSQGGQNQPQHF; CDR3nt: TGTGCCAGCAGCCAAGGCGGGCAGAATCAGCCCCAGCATTTT
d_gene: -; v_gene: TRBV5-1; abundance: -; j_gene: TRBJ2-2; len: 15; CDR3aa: CASSLGQINTGELFF; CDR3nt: TGCGCCAGCAGCTTGGGACAGATCAACACCGGGGAGCTGTTTTTT
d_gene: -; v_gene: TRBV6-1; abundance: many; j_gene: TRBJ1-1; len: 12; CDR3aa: CASTREDTEAFF; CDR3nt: TGTGCCAGCACCCGAGAGGACACTGAAGCTTTCTTT
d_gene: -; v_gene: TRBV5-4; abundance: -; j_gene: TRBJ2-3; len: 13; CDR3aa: CASSKQGPDTQYF; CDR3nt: TGTGCCAGCAGCAAACAGGGACCAGATACGCAGTATTTT
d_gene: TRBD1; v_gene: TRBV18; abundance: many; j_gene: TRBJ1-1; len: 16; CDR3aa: CASSPQRDRLNTEAFF; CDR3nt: TGTGCCAGCTCACCACAAAGGGACAGGTTGAACACTGAAGCTTTCTTT
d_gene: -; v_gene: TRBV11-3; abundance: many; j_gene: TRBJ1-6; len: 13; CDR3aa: CASSLYRNSPLHF; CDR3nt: TGTGCCAGCAGCTTATACCGGAATTCACCCCTCCACTTT
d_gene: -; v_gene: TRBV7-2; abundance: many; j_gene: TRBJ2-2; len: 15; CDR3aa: CASSLIAARSGELFF; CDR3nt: TGTGCCAGCAGCTTAATTGCAGCGCGGTCCGGGGAGCTGTTTTTT
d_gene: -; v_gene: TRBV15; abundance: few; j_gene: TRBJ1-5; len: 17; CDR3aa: CATTDERGPGLGQPQHF; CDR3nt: TGTGCCACCACCGACGAACGGGGACCTGGGTTAGGTCAGCCCCAGCATTTT
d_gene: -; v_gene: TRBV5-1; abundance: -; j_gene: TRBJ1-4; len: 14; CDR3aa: CASSLGRTSEKLFF; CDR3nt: TGCGCCAGCAGCTTGGGAAGGACCTCTGAAAAACTGTTTTTT
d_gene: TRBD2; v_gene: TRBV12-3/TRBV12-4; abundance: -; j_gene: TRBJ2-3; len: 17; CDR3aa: CASSSLAGGPGTDTQYF; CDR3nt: TGTGCCAGCAGTTCTTTAGCGGGGGGGCCGGGCACAGATACGCAGTATTTT
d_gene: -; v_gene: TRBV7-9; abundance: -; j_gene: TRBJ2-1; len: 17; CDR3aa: CASSLEWQTSSYNEQFF; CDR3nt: TGTGCCAGCAGCTTAGAATGGCAGACGAGCTCCTACAATGAGCAGTTCTTC
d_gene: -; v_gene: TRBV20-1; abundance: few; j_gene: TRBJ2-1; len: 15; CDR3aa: CSARDRAGAGNEQFF; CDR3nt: TGCAGTGCTAGAGATCGGGCGGGGGCCGGGAATGAGCAGTTCTTC
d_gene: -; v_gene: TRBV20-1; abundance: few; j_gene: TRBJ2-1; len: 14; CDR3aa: CSAVPRRGSHEQFF; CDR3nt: TGCAGTGCTGTCCCTAGGAGAGGGTCCCATGAGCAGTTCTTC
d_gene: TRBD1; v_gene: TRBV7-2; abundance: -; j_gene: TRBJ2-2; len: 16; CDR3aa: CASSPRQGALGGELFF; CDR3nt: TGTGCCAGCAGCCCCCGACAGGGGGCATTAGGCGGGGAGCTGTTTTTT
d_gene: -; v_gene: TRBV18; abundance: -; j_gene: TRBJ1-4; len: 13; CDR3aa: CASSPPGREKLFF; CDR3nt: TGTGCCAGCTCACCCCCCGGGCGGGAAAAACTGTTTTTT
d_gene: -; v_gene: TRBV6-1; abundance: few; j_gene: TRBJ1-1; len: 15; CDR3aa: CASSDVGSLNTEAFF; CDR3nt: TGTGCCAGCAGTGACGTCGGCAGCCTGAACACTGAAGCTTTCTTT
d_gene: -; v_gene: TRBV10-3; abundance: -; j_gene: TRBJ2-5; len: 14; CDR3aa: CAISDTRSQETQYF; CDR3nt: TGTGCCATCAGTGATACGAGATCCCAAGAGACCCAGTACTTC
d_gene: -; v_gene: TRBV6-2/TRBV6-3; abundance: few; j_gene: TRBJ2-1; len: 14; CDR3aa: CASSWVNFIDEQFF; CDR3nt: TGTGCCAGCAGTTGGGTCAATTTTATCGATGAGCAGTTCTTC
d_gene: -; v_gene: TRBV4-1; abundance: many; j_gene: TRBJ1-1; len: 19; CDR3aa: CASSQDSISTRRMNTEAFF; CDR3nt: TGCGCCAGCAGCCAAGATTCAATTTCAACAAGACGAATGAACACTGAAGCTTTCTTT
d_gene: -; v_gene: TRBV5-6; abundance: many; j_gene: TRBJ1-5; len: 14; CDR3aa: CASSLQGDNQPQHF; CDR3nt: TGTGCCAGCAGCTTGCAAGGAGACAATCAGCCCCAGCATTTT
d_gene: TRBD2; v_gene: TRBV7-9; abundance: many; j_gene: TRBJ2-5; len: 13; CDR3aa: CASTQELAGLLYF; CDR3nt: TGTGCCAGCACCCAAGAACTAGCGGGGCTGCTTTACTTC
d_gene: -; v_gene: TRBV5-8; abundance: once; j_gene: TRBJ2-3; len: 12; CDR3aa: CASSRLRDTQYF; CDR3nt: TGTGCCAGCAGCCGCTTGCGAGATACGCAGTATTTT
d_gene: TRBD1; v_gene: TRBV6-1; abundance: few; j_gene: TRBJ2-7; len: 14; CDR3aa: CASRSDRASYEQYF; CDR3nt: TGTGCCAGCAGATCCGACAGGGCCAGCTACGAGCAGTACTTC
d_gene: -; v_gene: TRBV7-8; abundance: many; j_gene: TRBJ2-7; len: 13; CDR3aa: CASSLRGMGEQYF; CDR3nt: TGTGCCAGCAGCTTACGGGGAATGGGCGAGCAGTACTTC
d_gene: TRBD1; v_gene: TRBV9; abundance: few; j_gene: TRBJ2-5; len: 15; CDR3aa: CASSPRQGYQETQYF; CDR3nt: TGTGCCAGCAGCCCCCGACAGGGGTACCAAGAGACCCAGTACTTC
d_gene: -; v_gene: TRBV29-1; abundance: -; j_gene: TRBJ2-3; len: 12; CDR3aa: CSVRQSTDTQYF; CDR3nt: TGCAGCGTCCGCCAAAGCACAGATACGCAGTATTTT
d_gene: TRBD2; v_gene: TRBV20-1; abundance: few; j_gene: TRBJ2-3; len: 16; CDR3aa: CSASPPRAGGKSTQYF; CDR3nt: TGCAGTGCTAGCCCTCCCAGAGCGGGGGGGAAATCGACGCAGTATTTT
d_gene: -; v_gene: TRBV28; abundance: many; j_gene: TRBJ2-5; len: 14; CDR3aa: CASIRTVAQETQYF; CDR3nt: TGTGCCAGCATCCGGACAGTCGCCCAAGAGACCCAGTACTTC
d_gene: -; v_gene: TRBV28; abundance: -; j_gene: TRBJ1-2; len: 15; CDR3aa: CASSPPVTGRGGYTF; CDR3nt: TGTGCCAGCAGTCCCCCCGTGACAGGCCGCGGTGGCTACACCTTC
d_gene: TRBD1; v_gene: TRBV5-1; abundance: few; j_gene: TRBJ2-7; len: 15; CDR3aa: CASSLPGQSSYEQYF; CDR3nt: TGCGCCAGCAGCTTGCCGGGACAGAGCTCCTACGAGCAGTACTTC
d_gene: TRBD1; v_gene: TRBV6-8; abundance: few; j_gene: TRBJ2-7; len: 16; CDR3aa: CASSYWDRAASYEQYF; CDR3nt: TGTGCCAGCAGTTACTGGGACAGGGCGGCCTCCTACGAGCAGTACTTC
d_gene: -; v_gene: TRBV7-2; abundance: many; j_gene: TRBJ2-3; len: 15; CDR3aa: CASSFIVSSTDTQYF; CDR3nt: TGTGCCAGCAGCTTTATCGTTAGCAGCACAGATACGCAGTATTTT
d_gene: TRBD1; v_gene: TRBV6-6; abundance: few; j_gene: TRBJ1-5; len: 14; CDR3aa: CASSGDRGRQPQHF; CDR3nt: TGTGCCAGCAGTGGGGACAGGGGACGTCAGCCCCAGCATTTT
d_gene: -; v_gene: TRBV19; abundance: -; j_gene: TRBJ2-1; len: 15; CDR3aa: CASSSIVSSFNEQFF; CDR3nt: TGTGCCAGTAGTTCAATCGTCAGCTCCTTCAATGAGCAGTTCTTC
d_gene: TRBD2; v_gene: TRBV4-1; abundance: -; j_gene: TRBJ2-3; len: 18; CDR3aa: CASSLGLAGVASTDTQYF; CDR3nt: TGCGCCAGCAGCCTCGGACTAGCGGGGGTGGCTAGCACAGATACGCAGTATTTT
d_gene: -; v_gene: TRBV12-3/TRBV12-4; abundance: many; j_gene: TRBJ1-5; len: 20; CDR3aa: CASSYRARPADGPRWRPQHF; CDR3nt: TGTGCCAGCAGCTACCGCGCCCGACCCGCCGACGGGCCCCGTTGGCGGCCCCAGCATTTT
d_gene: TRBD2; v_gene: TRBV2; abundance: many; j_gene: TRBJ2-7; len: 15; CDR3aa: CASSYRREGSYEQYF; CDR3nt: TGTGCCAGCAGCTACAGGAGGGAGGGCAGCTACGAGCAGTACTTC
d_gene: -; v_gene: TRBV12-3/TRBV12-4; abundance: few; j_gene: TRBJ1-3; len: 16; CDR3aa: CATRTGGALSGNTIYF; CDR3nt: TGTGCCACCAGGACCGGGGGGGCTCTCTCTGGAAACACCATATATTTT
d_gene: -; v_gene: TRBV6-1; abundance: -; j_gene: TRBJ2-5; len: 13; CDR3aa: CASNAYADETQYF; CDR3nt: TGTGCCAGCAATGCATACGCGGATGAGACCCAGTACTTC
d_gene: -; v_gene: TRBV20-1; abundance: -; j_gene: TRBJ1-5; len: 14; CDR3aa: CSATGSPANQPQHF; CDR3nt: TGCAGTGCTACAGGGTCCCCGGCTAATCAGCCCCAGCATTTT
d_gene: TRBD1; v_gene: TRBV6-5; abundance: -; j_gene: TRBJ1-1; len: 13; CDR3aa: CASSLTGGSEAFF; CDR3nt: TGTGCCAGCAGTCTGACAGGGGGCAGTGAAGCTTTCTTT
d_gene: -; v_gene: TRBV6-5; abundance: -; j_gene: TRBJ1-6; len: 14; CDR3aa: CASSYADLNSPLHF; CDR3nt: TGTGCCAGCAGTTACGCGGACTTGAATTCACCCCTCCACTTT
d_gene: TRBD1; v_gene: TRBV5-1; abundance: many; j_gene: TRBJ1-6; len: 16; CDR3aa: CASSEQTGGRSSPLHF; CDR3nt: TGCGCCAGCAGCGAACAGACAGGGGGACGGAGTTCACCCCTCCACTTT
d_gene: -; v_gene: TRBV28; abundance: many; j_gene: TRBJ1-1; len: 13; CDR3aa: CASTLQGGTEAFF; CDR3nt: TGTGCCAGCACCCTTCAAGGCGGCACTGAAGCTTTCTTT